This T cell receptor beta chain stems from a study of CD8+CD57+ T cells in acquired aplastic anemia. Study details: Sorted CD4+ and CD8+ cells yielded DNA averaging about 3.1 ug.

After removal of 7 bases from V and 1 base from J, the junction contained 1 base not matched to a gene. Germline V gene sequence: CDR1 LNHDA, CDR2 SQIVND (reference sequence). The CDR3 contains 13 residues. As regards this clonotype: Its matching antigen is unknown.

TCR beta VDJ and CDR3 profiles were obtained from a genomic DNA template. TCRdb fed the reads into MiXCR, producing one record per CDR3 protein. Of about 180,000 distinct CDR3 sequences in the sample, approximately 49% were seen once. Points from the study as a whole: Patients had twenty-nine CD8+ CDR3 sequences in common with controls (the shared set).

This sequence was found in a human donor in good health. The specimen sequenced was sorted CD4+, CD8+, or CD8+CD57+ T cells (not recorded which) from PBMCs. This chain uses TRBV19 with TRBJ2-3; TRBD1 aligns across 8 bases. CDR3 sequence (DNA): TGTGCCAGTAAGGGACAGGGCACAGATACGCAGTATTTT. Protein product: CASKGQGTDTQYF.